There are a few counts of the clone carrying this TCR beta chain. TCRdb re-called the 5' RACE reads through MiXCR, storing one row per CDR3 protein. The sample includes some 330,000 distinct CDR3 sequences, approximately 10% of them seen just once. The sample comes from a study of identical twins. The V gene's germline CDR1 is LGHNT and CDR2 FRNRAP. V dropped 1 base and J dropped 0 bases, with 7 bases sitting between them. This CDR3 has 15 residues. The sequence came from a woman in her forties or fifties in good health. Sequencing was carried out using naive T cells sorted from blood. The V gene is TRBV12-5, the J gene TRBJ1-5; D is uncertain. CDR3 protein: CASGLAGYSNQPQHF. Written as DNA, the CDR3 is TGTGCTAGTGGTTTGGCAGGCTATAGCAATCAGCCCCAGCATTTT.